The 16 T cell receptor beta chains reported below all come from one sample, sequenced in a study of T cell repertoires in cytomegalovirus infection. Using its own MiXCR run on the reads, TCRdb lists one record per CDR3 protein. The repertoire holds under 350,000 distinct CDR3 sequences, with less than 25% as singletons. Their target antigens are unknown. Specimen: cultured PBMCs, collected from culture after CMV antigen stimulation. The receptors stem from a human donor in good health (CMV status not recorded). Some clones in this sample may be carry-over from other donors' samples.

This rearrangement joins TRBV7-9 to TRBJ1-2, with TRBD1 as a possible D gene (6 bases). CDR1 is SEHNR, CDR2 FQNEAQ, per germline (reference sequence). The CDR3 is 12 amino acids. V lost 5 bases and J 6 bases, leaving 10 bases between the germline ends. CDR3 in DNA: TGTGCCAGCAGCGCACAGGGTGATGGCTACACCTTC. Its protein product is CASSAQGDGYTF.

The V gene is TRBV4-1, the J gene TRBJ1-1; 11 positions match TRBD1. The CDR3 is 16 residues long. V gave up 1 base and J gave up 3 bases; unmatched junction bases: 4. Germline V lookup: CDR1 MGHRA, CDR2 YSYEKL. The CDR3 reads CASSQGTGGIYTEAFF. The CDR3 DNA sequence: TGCGCCAGCAGCCAAGGGACAGGGGGCATCTACACTGAAGCTTTCTTT.

This clonotype was recorded at least ten times. The CDR3 nucleotides are TGTGCCAGCAGTTACTCGTATTGGAGGGTAGGCACTGAAGCTTTCTTT. It translates to CASSYSYWRVGTEAFF. The rearrangement links TRBV6-2 or TRBV6-3 to TRBJ1-1; D uncertain. This CDR3 is built from 16 residues. Germline loops: CDR1 MNHEY, CDR2 SVGEGT. Trimming removed 0 bases at V and 4 bases at J, with 15 bases between.

This clonotype was detected only a few times. V gene TRBV6-2 or TRBV6-3 combines with J gene TRBJ2-1; 8 bases map to TRBD2. CDR1 and CDR2 (germline): MNHEY, SVGEGT. J gave up 0 bases and V 5 bases, and 12 bases lay outside the gene matches. This CDR3 region has 18 residues. Written as DNA, the CDR3 is TGTGCCAGCAGTACAGGGCTAGCGGGCCGAGCCTCCTACAATGAGCAGTTCTTC. Amino acid sequence: CASSTGLAGRASYNEQFF.

The chain carries TRBV19 and TRBJ2-7; D is possibly TRBD2 (7 bases). The V end was cut by 7 bases, the J end by 4 bases, with 20 bases between. The CDR3 consists of 15 residues. Germline assignment: CDR1 LNHDA and CDR2 SQIVND (reference sequence). This CDR3 is CASTLTSGGVYEQYF. CDR3 bases: TGTGCCAGTACCCTAACGTCGGGGGGCGTATACGAGCAGTACTTC.

The chain recombines TRBV7-9 with TRBJ2-1, with 7 nucleotides matching TRBD1. Per the germline V gene, CDR1 is SEHNR and CDR2 is FQNEAQ (reference sequence). The CDR3 is 15 residues long. Losses at the gene ends were 5 bases for V and 4 bases for J; bases not matched to a gene: 8. CDR3 sequence reads: CASSPRDREYNEQFF. CDR3 coding DNA: TGTGCCAGCAGCCCCCGGGACAGAGAATACAATGAGCAGTTCTTC.

The sample holds a few counts of this clonotype. The rearrangement uses TRBV4-1 and TRBJ2-7; D not resolved. This CDR3 is 15 amino acids long. Trimming took 0 bases from V and 3 from J, leaving 12 bases between them. Germline V gene data show CDR1 as MGHRA and CDR2 as YSYEKL. The CDR3 coding sequence is TGCGCCAGCAGCCAAGAACAATCCACTGGCTACGAGCAGTACTTC. Translating it yields CASSQEQSTGYEQYF.

This clonotype has only a few counts. The gene calls are TRBV6-1 and TRBJ2-7; D unclear. V was cut by 11 bases and J by 3 bases, with 14 bases left in between. CDR3 length equals 12 residues. Germline V gives CDR1 MNHNS, CDR2 SASEGT. The CDR3 here is CADRRNYYEQYV. DNA for the CDR3: TGTGCCGATAGGCGTAACTACTACGAGCAGTACGTC.

J is TRBJ2-1 and V is TRBV7-2; 7 bases align to TRBD2. CDR3 length equals 14 residues. The V segment lost 5 bases and the J segment 3 bases; nucleotides outside the gene matches: 4. Germline V lookup: CDR1 SGHTA, CDR2 FQGNSA. The CDR3 nucleotides read TGTGCCAGCAGCGGGAGGGACTTCTACAATGAGCAGTTCTTC. As protein: CASSGRDFYNEQFF.

This clonotype was seen a few times. CDR3 sequence: CASSLTSSSYEQYF. The CDR3 bases are TGTGCCAGCAGCTTAACCTCTAGCTCCTACGAGCAGTACTTC. This chain connects TRBV7-9 to TRBJ2-7; no clear D. The V end lost 2 bases, the J end lost 0 bases, and 8 bases lay between the germline ends. The germline gives CDR1 SEHNR, CDR2 FQNEAQ (reference sequence). The CDR3 has 14 residues. The whole variable domain, remainder taken from reference TRBV7-9 and TRBJ2-7, is DTGVSQNPRHKITKRGQNVTFRCDPISEHNRLYWYRQTLGQGPEFLTYFQNEAQLEKSRLLSDRFSAERPKGSFSTLEIQRTEQGDSAMYLCASSLTSSSYEQYFGPGTRLTVT.

This clonotype was counted at least ten times. The chain combines TRBV27 with TRBJ1-4, with D hard to call. The CDR3 has 15 residues. V dropped 6 bases and J dropped 7 bases, with 18 bases sitting between them. Germline assignment: CDR1 MNHEY and CDR2 SMNVEV (reference sequence). CDR3 nucleotides: TGTGCCAGCAGATCTGGGGAAACCGGCGGTGAAAAACTGTTTTTT. It specifies CASRSGETGGEKLFF.

This clonotype was counted a few times. The chain combines TRBV5-1 with TRBJ2-1, with D maybe TRBD2 (5 bases). The ends were cut back, 1 base at V and 7 bases at J, with 9 bases in the middle. The length of the CDR3 is 13 residues. The germline gives CDR1 SGHRS, CDR2 YFSETQ. Written as DNA, the CDR3 is TGCGCCAGCAGCTTGCCTAGCTGGAATGAGCAGTTCTTC. This encodes CASSLPSWNEQFF.

This clonotype was counted at least ten times. The chain employs TRBV7-2 and TRBJ2-1; 8 nucleotides line up with TRBD1. Germline V CDR1 and CDR2: SGHTA, FQGNSA. V was clipped by 4 bases and J by 3 bases; unmatched bases: 8. CDR3 size: 16 residues. The CDR3 nucleotides read TGTGCCAGCAGCTCGACAGGGGCGCCGGGCTACAATGAGCAGTTCTTC. Translating it yields CASSSTGAPGYNEQFF.

This clonotype was observed at least ten times. The V and J genes are TRBV7-2 and TRBJ2-7; weak D call: TRBD2 (5 bases). CDR1 is SGHTA and CDR2 is FQGNSA in the germline V gene. The CDR3 spans 14 residues. Trimming took 5 bases from V and 7 from J, leaving 18 bases between them. Written as DNA, the CDR3 is TGTGCCAGCAGCATCCGGACCCCCTCGGGGGAGCAGTACTTC. Translation gives CASSIRTPSGEQYF.

This clonotype occurred many times. This chain joins TRBV27 and TRBJ2-3; no firm D call. The germline V gene encodes CDR1 MNHEY and CDR2 SMNVEV (reference sequence). The CDR3 consists of 11 residues. Trimming shortened V by 5 bases and J by 4 bases, and 4 bases separated the two germline ends. CDR3 nucleotides: TGTGCCAGCAGTGACTCAGATACGCAGTATTTT. Its translation: CASSDSDTQYF.

CDR3 coding DNA: TGTGCCAGCAGTTACCAGAGACAGGGGCGCCACGAGCAGTACGTC. This sequence encodes CASSYQRQGRHEQYV. The chain carries TRBV6-2 or TRBV6-3 and TRBJ2-7; TRBD1 matches 8 bases. Germline values: CDR1 MNHEY, CDR2 SVGEGT. This CDR3 region has 15 residues. The J segment lost 5 bases and the V segment lost 2 bases, leaving 8 bases of the junction unmatched.